The clone carrying this T cell receptor (beta chain) was found a few times. Antigen unknown. The CDR3 spans 16 residues. V was pared by 1 base and J by 2 bases, with 15 bases between. Looked up from germline, CDR1 is SGHVS and CDR2 is FQNEAQ. This sample was included in a study of identical twins. Whole-study results and caveats: Invariant cells of the MAIT and iNKT types might have partly distorted the zero-insertion analyses. In drawing conclusions, the study used cross-sectional statistical analysis and did not follow the same donors. For cord blood, abundant beta clonotypes had fewer insertions, unlike memory repertoires, which showed none.

Healthy Caucasians made up all donors. TCRdb re-called the 5' RACE reads with MiXCR, one entry per CDR3 protein. This table has approximately 600,000 distinct CDR3 sequences, more than 9% appearing once. The same sample was also studied in work on yellow fever vaccine responses in identical twins.

Sequencing used PBMCs. This chain links TRBV7-8 with TRBJ2-7; D perhaps matches TRBD2 (6 bases). The sequence was collected from a woman aged 18 to 35 in good health. Here the CDR3 DNA reads TGTGCCAGCAGCTTAGAGGGCGGGGTCCCCGCCTACGAGCAGTACTTC. This translates into CASSLEGGVPAYEQYF.